Below are 21 T cell receptor beta chains sequenced from a single sample in a study of cytomegalovirus exposure and HLA in healthy donors. 60 Vbeta and 13 Jbeta primers were used in PCR. Here immunoSEQ multiplex PCR was the method, and the copy in TCRdb shows in-frame clones only, minus some. The sample includes 130,000 or so clones, less than 75% of them seen just once. Material for sequencing was PBMCs. The receptors were gathered from a middle-aged woman in good health and CMV-seropositive.

The V and J genes are TRBV2 and TRBJ2-6, with 8 positions matching TRBD1. The V and J ends lost 6 bases and 2 bases, in that order; junction bases with no gene match: 9. CDR3 size: 17 residues. The germline V gene encodes CDR1 SNHLY and CDR2 FYNNEI. CDR3 DNA sequence: TGTGCCAGCAGCTACTCTTCAGGGGGCGCTGGGGCCAACGTCCTGACTTTC. It codes for CASSYSSGGAGANVLTF.

CDR3 DNA: TGTGCCAGCAGCGCCTCGCGGACAGCCTACGAGCAGTACTTC. Translation: CASSASRTAYEQYF. The chain combines TRBV6-5 with TRBJ2-7; D possibly corresponds to TRBD1 (6 bases). In germline, CDR1 is MNHEY, CDR2 SVGAGI. The CDR3 sequence is 14 residues long. V gave up 6 bases and J gave up 2 bases, with 14 bases separating them.

This chain connects TRBV30 to TRBJ1-5; D unclear. The germline V gene has CDR1 GTSNPN and CDR2 SVGIG (reference sequence). Trimming took off 0 bases at V and 2 bases at J, with 8 bases between the two ends. CDR3 size: 14 residues. The CDR3, as DNA: TGTGCCTGGAGTGTGCTGGTAGGCAATCAGCCCCAGCATTTT. Its protein product is CAWSVLVGNQPQHF.

The rearrangement uses TRBV27 and TRBJ2-2; 13 bases agree with TRBD2. CDR1 is MNHEY and CDR2 is SMNVEV in the germline V gene (reference sequence). The CDR3 consists of 16 residues. V trimming: 5 bases; J trimming: 7 bases; junction bases outside the gene matches: 7. This CDR3 reads CASSPRLAGGIGELFF. The CDR3 DNA follows: TGTGCCAGCAGTCCCCGACTAGCGGGAGGTATCGGGGAGCTGTTTTTT.

The DNA of the CDR3 is TGTGCCAGCAGCCGGGTCTGGGACACTGAAGCTTTCTTT. This translates into CASSRVWDTEAFF. This chain connects TRBV11-2 to TRBJ1-1; D not certain. Per the germline V gene, CDR1 is SGHAT and CDR2 is FQNNGV. Trimming took off 5 bases at V and 3 bases at J, with 10 bases between the two ends. The CDR3 runs to 13 residues. The whole variable domain, filled in from reference TRBV11-2 and TRBJ1-1, reads EAGVAQSPRYKIIEKRQSVAFWCNPISGHATLYWYQQILGQGPKLLIQFQNNGVVDDSQLPKDRFSAERLKGVDSTLKIQPAKLEDSAVYLCASSRVWDTEAFFGQGTRLTVV.

About this clone itself: Other DNA sequences in the same sample also yield this CDR3. This chain joins TRBV9 and TRBJ1-2; 7 positions agree with TRBD1. CDR3 length: 14 residues. Germline loops: CDR1 SGDLS, CDR2 YYNGEE. Trimming at V came to 5 bases and at J to 4 bases, leaving 8 bases not matched to a gene. CDR3 DNA sequence: TGTGCCAGCAGTGGTACAGGGGCTAGCTATGGCTACACCTTC. The encoded protein is CASSGTGASYGYTF.

This clone has a single count. One end of the junction does not line up with germline, which may come from a read error. J is TRBJ1-5 and V is TRBV2; D call uncertain. CDR3 length: 14 residues. Germline CDR1 and CDR2: SNHLY and FYNNEI. The CDR3: CASSRDVGNHPQHF. Written as DNA, the CDR3 is TGTGCCAGCAGCCGGGATGTGGGCAATCATCCCCAGCATTTT.

This chain uses TRBV19 with TRBJ2-1; 7 positions match TRBD1. Germline V lookup: CDR1 LNHDA, CDR2 SQIVND (reference sequence). J lost 9 bases, V lost 0 bases, and 2 bases had no gene match. This CDR3 has 13 residues. In nucleotides, the CDR3 is TGTGCCAGTAGTATAGATCGACAGGGTGAGCAGTTCTTC. Translation: CASSIDRQGEQFF.

This clone came up a few times. V usage is TRBV28 and J usage is TRBJ2-2; TRBD1 matches at 7 bases. After removal of 6 bases from V and 5 bases from J, the junction contained 6 bases not matched to a gene. Germline CDR1 MDHEN, CDR2 SYDVKM. CDR3 length: 14 amino acids. In nucleotides, the CDR3 is TGTGCCAGCAGCCTGGGACAGCTAACCGGGGAGCTGTTTTTT. Translating it yields CASSLGQLTGELFF.

This chain links TRBV9 with TRBJ2-1, with 12 positions matching TRBD2. The trim removed 4 bases at V and 7 bases at J, leaving 6 bases unmatched. This CDR3 contains 15 residues. The V gene's germline CDR1 is SGDLS and CDR2 YYNGEE. Here the CDR3 reads CASSTRTSGINEQFF. CDR3 in DNA: TGTGCCAGCAGCACCCGGACTAGCGGGATAAATGAGCAGTTCTTC.

DNA of the CDR3: TGTGCCAGCGGCACCTACGAGCAGTACTTC. It encodes CASGTYEQYF. This chain connects TRBV28 to TRBJ2-7; D gene uncertain. The V and J ends lost 8 bases and 2 bases respectively, with 4 bases between them. The germline V gene has CDR1 MDHEN and CDR2 SYDVKM. The CDR3 extends over 10 amino acids.

The chain recombines TRBV5-5 with TRBJ1-4, with TRBD1 identical over 9 bases. The CDR3 runs to 14 residues. Germline V gene sequence: CDR1 SGHKS, CDR2 YYEKEE (reference sequence). J lost 7 bases, V lost 6 bases, and 7 bases had no gene match. Written as DNA, the CDR3 is TGTGCCAGCACCAAACAGGGGGCGGGTGAAAAACTGTTTTTT. Protein: CASTKQGAGEKLFF.

DNA for the CDR3: TGTGCCAGCAGCTTATTGGACAGGGCCCGGAACACTGAAGCTTTCTTT. Its translation: CASSLLDRARNTEAFF. This chain links TRBV7-8 with TRBJ1-1; 8 bases fit TRBD1. The trim removed 2 bases at V and 1 base at J, leaving 6 bases unmatched. This CDR3 contains 16 residues. Germline CDR1 and CDR2: SGHVS and FQNEAQ.

This sequence joins TRBV30 and TRBJ2-1, with D possibly matching TRBD2 (6 bases). V lost 1 base and J lost 3, with 10 bases in between. Germline V gene data show CDR1 as GTSNPN and CDR2 as SVGIG (reference sequence). The CDR3 is made up of 14 amino acids. CDR3 amino acids: CAWSGSGDYNEQFF. The CDR3 DNA reads as TGTGCCTGGAGTGGTAGCGGAGACTACAATGAGCAGTTCTTC.

The CDR3 is CASSFRGAGNQPQHF. CDR3 coding DNA: TGTGCCAGCAGCTTCCGGGGGGCAGGCAATCAGCCCCAGCATTTT. The rearrangement links TRBV5-8 to TRBJ1-5; D possibly corresponds to TRBD1 (6 bases). Per germline, CDR1 SGHTS and CDR2 YDEGEE. CDR3 length: 15 amino acids. Trimming removed 2 bases at V and 2 bases at J, with 11 bases between.

This clone was observed a few times. The chain carries TRBV30 and TRBJ2-1; TRBD2 matches at 8 bases. The CDR3 is 14 amino acids. V was pared by 1 base and J by 10 bases, with 9 bases of the junction left unmatched. Germline V gives CDR1 GTSNPN, CDR2 SVGIG (reference sequence). The CDR3 DNA is TGTGCCTGGAGTGAGGTAGCGGGATTCGGGGAGCAGTTCTTC. Translating gives CAWSEVAGFGEQFF.

V gene TRBV28 combines with J gene TRBJ2-2, with no clear D. This CDR3 has 15 amino acids. Between the trimmed V and J ends, which lost 5 bases and 4 bases, there was a span of 14 bases. Germline V CDR1 and CDR2: MDHEN, SYDVKM. The CDR3 bases are TGTGCCAGCAGTCCTCCAGCAGGATCCACCGGGGAGCTGTTTTTT. It yields the protein CASSPPAGSTGELFF.

This chain joins TRBV18 and TRBJ2-1; 7 bases line up with TRBD2. The CDR3 is 15 amino acids. Germline V gene lookup returns CDR1 KGHSH and CDR2 LQKENI. The ends lost 3 bases at V and 7 bases at J; junction bases unmatched: 9. The DNA of the CDR3 is TGTGCCAGCTCACCGGGGCTGGGGGAGGGGAATGAGCAGTTCTTC. Translation gives CASSPGLGEGNEQFF.

This rearrangement joins TRBV6-6 to TRBJ1-3; maybe TRBD1 (5 bases). Trimming shortened V by 4 bases and J by 0 bases, and 10 bases separated the two germline ends. The CDR3 consists of 15 residues. Germline CDR1 reads MNHNY; CDR2 reads SVGAGI (reference sequence). The CDR3 here is CASSLVGLSGNTIYF. The DNA for the CDR3 is TGTGCCAGCAGTTTAGTGGGGCTCTCTGGAAACACCATATATTTT.

This clone was counted a few times. The chain is built from TRBV6-6 and TRBJ1-2; the D is unclear. V was trimmed by 3 bases and J by 4 bases, leaving 6 bases between them. CDR3 length: 12 amino acids. The germline gives CDR1 MNHNY, CDR2 SVGAGI (reference sequence). CDR3 nucleotide sequence: TGTGCCAGCAGTTATTCTTCCTATGGCTACACCTTC. The encoded protein is CASSYSSYGYTF.

This sequence joins TRBV9 and TRBJ1-1; 10 bases fit TRBD1. Germline V gene lookup returns CDR1 SGDLS and CDR2 YYNGEE. The CDR3 loop spans 17 amino acids. V shed 4 bases, J shed 1 base, and the junction held 10 bases outside the gene matches. The CDR3 loop is CASSPNDRGPGNTEAFF. The CDR3 nucleotides read TGTGCCAGCAGCCCTAATGACAGGGGGCCGGGGAACACTGAAGCTTTCTTT.